These T cell receptor beta chains were read from a single sample in a study of CD8+CD57+ T cells in acquired aplastic anemia. TCRdb independently ran MiXCR on the reads; one entry per CDR3 protein. This sample has around 400,000 distinct CDR3 sequences, with 65% to 75% found just once. The sample comprised sorted CD4+, CD8+, or CD8+CD57+ T cells (not recorded which) from PBMCs. The source of these receptors is a human donor in good health, serving as a control. CDR3s include the opening cysteine and the closing phenylalanine or tryptophan. Fields, in order: D gene, J gene, V gene, CDR3 protein. The D gene is left open where the match is weak.

d_call: .
j_call: TRBJ2-1
v_call: TRBV14
cdr3_aa: CASSRFRNEQFF

d_call: .
j_call: TRBJ1-3
v_call: TRBV20-1
cdr3_aa: CSAREAQDTLYF

d_call: TRBD2
j_call: TRBJ2-1
v_call: TRBV7-9
cdr3_aa: CASSLEGSGGYNEQFF

d_call: TRBD1
j_call: TRBJ2-7
v_call: TRBV9
cdr3_aa: CAGSFAATGLYEQYF

d_call: .
j_call: TRBJ1-5
v_call: TRBV2
cdr3_aa: CASSEFLRIDQPQHF

d_call: TRBD1
j_call: TRBJ1-6
v_call: TRBV4-2
cdr3_aa: CASSQPRTGYNSPLHF

d_call: .
j_call: TRBJ2-2
v_call: TRBV3-1
cdr3_aa: CASSQELTPLTGELFF

d_call: .
j_call: TRBJ1-3
v_call: TRBV9
cdr3_aa: CASSQRVMSGNTIYF

d_call: .
j_call: TRBJ1-6
v_call: TRBV7-2
cdr3_aa: CASSLVGGPNSPLHF

d_call: .
j_call: TRBJ1-6
v_call: TRBV2
cdr3_aa: CASRTEQQGCSPLHF

d_call: .
j_call: TRBJ1-6
v_call: TRBV15
cdr3_aa: CATGRDASTPTRVRGSLHF

d_call: .
j_call: .
v_call: TRBV25-1
cdr3_aa: CASSRDWSYEQYF